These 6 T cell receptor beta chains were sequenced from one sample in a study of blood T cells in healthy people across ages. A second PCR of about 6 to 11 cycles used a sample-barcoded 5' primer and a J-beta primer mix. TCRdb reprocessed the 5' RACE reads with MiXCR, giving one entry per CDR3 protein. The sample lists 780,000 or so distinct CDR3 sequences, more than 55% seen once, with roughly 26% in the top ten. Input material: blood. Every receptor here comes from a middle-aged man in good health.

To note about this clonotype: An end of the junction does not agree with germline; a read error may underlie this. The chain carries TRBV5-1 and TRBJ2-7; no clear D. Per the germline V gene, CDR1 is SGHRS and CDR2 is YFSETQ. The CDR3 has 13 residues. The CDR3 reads CAGSPGLDYEQYF. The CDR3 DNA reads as TGCGCCGGCAGCCCCGGGCTAGACTACGAGCAGTACTTC.

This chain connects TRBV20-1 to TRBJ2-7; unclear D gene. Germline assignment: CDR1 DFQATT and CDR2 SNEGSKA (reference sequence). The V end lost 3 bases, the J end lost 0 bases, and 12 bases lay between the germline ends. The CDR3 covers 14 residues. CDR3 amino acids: CSARSETSSYEQYF. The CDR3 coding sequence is TGCAGTGCTAGGTCGGAAACCAGCTCCTACGAGCAGTACTTC.

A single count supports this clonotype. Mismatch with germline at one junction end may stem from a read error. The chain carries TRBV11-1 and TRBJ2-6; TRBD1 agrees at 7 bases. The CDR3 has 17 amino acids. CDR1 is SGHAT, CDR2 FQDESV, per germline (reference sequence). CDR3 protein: CAGSLLDRTTGANVLTF. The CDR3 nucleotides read TGTGCCGGCAGCTTATTGGACAGGACGACTGGGGCCAACGTCCTGACTTTC.

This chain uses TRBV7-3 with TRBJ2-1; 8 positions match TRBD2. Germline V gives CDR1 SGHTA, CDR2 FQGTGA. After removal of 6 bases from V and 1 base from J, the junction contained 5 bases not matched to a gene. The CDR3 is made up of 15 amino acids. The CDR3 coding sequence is TGTGCCAGCAGTACGGGACTAGGATCCTACAATGAGCAGTTCTTC. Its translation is CASSTGLGSYNEQFF.

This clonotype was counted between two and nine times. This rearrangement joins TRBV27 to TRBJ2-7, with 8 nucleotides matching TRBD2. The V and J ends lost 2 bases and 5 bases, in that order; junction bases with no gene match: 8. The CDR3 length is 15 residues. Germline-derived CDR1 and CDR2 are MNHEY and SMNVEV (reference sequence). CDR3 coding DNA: TGTGCCAGCAGTTTAGGACGGGGGGGAATTAACGAGCAGTACTTC. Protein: CASSLGRGGINEQYF.

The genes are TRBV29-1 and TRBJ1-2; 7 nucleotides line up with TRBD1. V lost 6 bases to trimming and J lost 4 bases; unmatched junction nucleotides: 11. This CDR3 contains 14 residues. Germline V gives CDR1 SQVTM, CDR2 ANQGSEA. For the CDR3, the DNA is TGCAGCGTGGAGGACCAGGGGGTCGGCTATGGCTACACCTTC. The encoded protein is CSVEDQGVGYGYTF.